This T cell receptor beta chain comes out of a study of shared clonotypes between healthy human individuals. The study, taken as a whole, reports: Collection of samples was limited to blood; tissue repertoires likely differ. Generally, naive subsets came out with larger estimated richness than memory subsets. Sequencing of the sorted subsets was shown by rarefaction to be incomplete despite large depth.

A remark on this clone: Its target is unknown.

CD4+ cells were split into CD45RA+ naive and CD45RA-negative memory subsets. The CDR3 sequence is 14 residues long. Trimming shortened V by 7 bases and J by 7 bases, and 17 bases separated the two germline ends. CDR1 and CDR2 (germline): MDHEN, SYDVKM. Assay used: immunoSEQ multiplex PCR; TCRdb lists only in-frame clones, some missing. The sample has roughly 520,000 clones, approximately 95% seen once. The rearrangement links TRBV28 to TRBJ1-5, with no clear D. The sequence came from a young woman in good health. Sequencing was carried out using naive CD4+ T cells sorted from blood. Subset defined: CD45RA+ positively selected. The CDR3 DNA reads TGTGCCAGCACCCTCGTGGGGTTTGGGCAGCCCCAGCATTTT. It encodes CASTLVGFGQPQHF.